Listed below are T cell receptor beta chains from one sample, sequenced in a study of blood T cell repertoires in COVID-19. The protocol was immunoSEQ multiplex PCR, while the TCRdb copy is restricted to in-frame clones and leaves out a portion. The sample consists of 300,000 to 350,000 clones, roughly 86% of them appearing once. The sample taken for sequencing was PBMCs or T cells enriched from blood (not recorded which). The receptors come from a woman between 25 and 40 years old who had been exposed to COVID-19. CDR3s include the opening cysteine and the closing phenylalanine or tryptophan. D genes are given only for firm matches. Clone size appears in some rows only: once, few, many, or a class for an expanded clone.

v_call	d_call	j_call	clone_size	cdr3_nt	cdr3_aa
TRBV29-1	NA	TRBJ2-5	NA	TGCAGCGTTGGGACTGGGGAGACCCAGTACTTC	CSVGTGETQYF
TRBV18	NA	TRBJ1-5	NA	TGTGCCAGCTCAACCTGGGGGGGCCAGTTCGATCAGCCCCAGCATTTT	CASSTWGGQFDQPQHF
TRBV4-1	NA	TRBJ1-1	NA	TGCGCCAGCAGCCAAGAACCCACCGGGGGTCCGGTAAACACTGAAGCTTTCTTT	CASSQEPTGGPVNTEAFF
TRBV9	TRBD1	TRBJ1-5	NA	TGTGCCAGCAGCCCGTGGGGACAGCAACAGGAGCCCCAGCATTTT	CASSPWGQQQEPQHF
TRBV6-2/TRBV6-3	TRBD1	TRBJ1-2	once	TGTGCCAGCAGTTACGGAGACAGGGGCGACGTCTATGGCTACACCTTC	CASSYGDRGDVYGYTF
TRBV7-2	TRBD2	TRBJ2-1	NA	TGTGCCAGCAGCTATCGACTAGCGGGAGCGGAAGAGCAGTTCTTC	CASSYRLAGAEEQFF
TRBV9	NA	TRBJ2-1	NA	TGTGCCAGCAGCCGTAGCACCTACAATGAGCAGTTCTTC	CASSRSTYNEQFF
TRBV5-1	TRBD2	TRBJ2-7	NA	TGCGCCAGCAGCCCCGGACTAGCGGATGCCTACGAGCAGTACTTC	CASSPGLADAYEQYF
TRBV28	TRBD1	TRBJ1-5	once	TGTGCCAGCAGTTCCCCGGACAGGAGGGGGGTTCAGCCCCAGCATTTT	CASSSPDRRGVQPQHF
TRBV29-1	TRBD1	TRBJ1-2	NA	TGCAGCGACGGACAGGACTCTAACTATGGCTACACCTTC	CSDGQDSNYGYTF
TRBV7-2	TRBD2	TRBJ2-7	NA	TGTGCCAGCAGCTTAGCTAGCGGGAGTGGCGAGCAGTACTTC	CASSLASGSGEQYF